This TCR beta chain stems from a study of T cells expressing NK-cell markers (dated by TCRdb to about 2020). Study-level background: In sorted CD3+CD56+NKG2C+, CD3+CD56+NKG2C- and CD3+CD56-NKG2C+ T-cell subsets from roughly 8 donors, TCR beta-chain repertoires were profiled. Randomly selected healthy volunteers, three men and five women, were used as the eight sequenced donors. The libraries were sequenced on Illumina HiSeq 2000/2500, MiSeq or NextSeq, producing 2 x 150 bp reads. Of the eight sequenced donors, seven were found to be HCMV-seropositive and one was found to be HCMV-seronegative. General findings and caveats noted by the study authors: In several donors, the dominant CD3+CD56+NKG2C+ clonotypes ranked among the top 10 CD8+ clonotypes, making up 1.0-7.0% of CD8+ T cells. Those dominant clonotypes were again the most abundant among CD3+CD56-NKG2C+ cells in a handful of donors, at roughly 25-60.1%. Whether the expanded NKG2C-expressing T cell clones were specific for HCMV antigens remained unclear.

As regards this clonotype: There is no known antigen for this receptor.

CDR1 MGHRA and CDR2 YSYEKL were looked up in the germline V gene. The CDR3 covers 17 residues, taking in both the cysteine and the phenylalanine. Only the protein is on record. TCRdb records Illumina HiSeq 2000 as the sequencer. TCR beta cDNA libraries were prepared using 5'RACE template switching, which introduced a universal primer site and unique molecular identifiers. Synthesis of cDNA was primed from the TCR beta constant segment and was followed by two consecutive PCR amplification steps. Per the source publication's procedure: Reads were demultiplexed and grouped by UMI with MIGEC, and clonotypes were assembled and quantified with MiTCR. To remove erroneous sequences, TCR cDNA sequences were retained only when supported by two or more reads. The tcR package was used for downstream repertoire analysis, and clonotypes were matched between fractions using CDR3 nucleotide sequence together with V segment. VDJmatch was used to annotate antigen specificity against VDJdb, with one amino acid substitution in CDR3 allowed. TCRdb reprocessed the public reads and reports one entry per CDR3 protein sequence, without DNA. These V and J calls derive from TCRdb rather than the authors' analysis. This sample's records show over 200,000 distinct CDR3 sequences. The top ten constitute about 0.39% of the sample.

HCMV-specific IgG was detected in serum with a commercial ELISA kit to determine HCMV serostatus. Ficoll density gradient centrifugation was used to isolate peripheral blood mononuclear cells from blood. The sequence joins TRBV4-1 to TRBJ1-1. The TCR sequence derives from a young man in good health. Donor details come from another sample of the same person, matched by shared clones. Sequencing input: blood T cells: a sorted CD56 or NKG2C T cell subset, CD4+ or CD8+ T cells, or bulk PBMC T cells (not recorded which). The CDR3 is CASSQGGTGVLNTEAFF.